The next 30 T cell receptor beta chains were all read from a single sample in a study of cytomegalovirus exposure and HLA in healthy donors. In the PCR, 60 Vbeta and 13 Jbeta primers were used. Assay: immunoSEQ multiplex PCR; the TCRdb copy retains only in-frame clones and omits some. Of 150,000 to 200,000 clones in the sample, 65% to 85% were seen once. Sequencing input: PBMCs. Source of these receptors: a man in his forties or fifties in good health and CMV-seropositive.

CDR3 sequence reads: CASSFGQANGYTF. As DNA, the CDR3 is TGTGCCAGCAGTTTTGGACAGGCTAATGGCTACACCTTC. The chain carries TRBV27 and TRBJ1-2, with TRBD1 identical over 7 bases. The CDR3 is 13 amino acids. The germline V gene has CDR1 MNHEY and CDR2 SMNVEV (reference sequence). V was clipped by 3 bases and J by 6 bases; unmatched bases: 4.

The chain joins TRBV6-5 to TRBJ1-4; D is unclear. This CDR3 has 16 amino acids. From germline, CDR1 is MNHEY and CDR2 SVGAGI. Between the trimmed V and J ends, which lost 0 bases and 3 bases, there was a span of 11 bases. CDR3 sequence reads: CASSYSTGLANEKLFF. The CDR3 DNA reads TGTGCCAGCAGTTACTCGACTGGGTTGGCTAATGAAAAACTGTTTTTT.

The V call is TRBV5-1, the J call TRBJ2-7; TRBD2 agrees at 14 bases. The germline CDR1 and CDR2 sequences are SGHRS and YFSETQ. V was pared by 4 bases and J by 7 bases, with 13 bases of the junction left unmatched. The CDR3 has 17 amino acids. CDR3 DNA: TGCGCCAGCAGCAAGACTAGCGGGAGGGCTACCCAAGCGGAGCAGTACTTC. Residues: CASSKTSGRATQAEQYF.

The chain couples TRBV27 to TRBJ2-7; TRBD1 is a possible D gene (7 bases). CDR3 length equals 13 residues. Germline loops: CDR1 MNHEY, CDR2 SMNVEV (reference sequence). Between the trimmed V and J ends, which lost 10 bases and 2 bases, there was a span of 15 bases. The CDR3 nucleotides are TGTGCCACCCGGCAGGGGGGAACCTACGAGCAGTACTTC. As protein: CATRQGGTYEQYF.

The J gene is TRBJ1-2, the V gene TRBV4-1, with TRBD1 as a possible D gene (5 bases). Trimming shortened V by 0 bases and J by 2 bases, and 10 bases separated the two germline ends. The germline gives CDR1 MGHRA, CDR2 YSYEKL. The length of the CDR3 is 15 residues. The CDR3 reads CASSQDLPGNYGYTF. The CDR3 DNA sequence: TGCGCCAGCAGCCAAGATCTGCCAGGGAACTATGGCTACACCTTC.

This chain uses TRBV9 with TRBJ2-4, with unresolved D. The V and J ends lost 0 bases and 10 bases respectively, with 11 bases between them. From germline, CDR1 is SGDLS and CDR2 YYNGEE. CDR3 length equals 13 residues. The CDR3, as DNA: TGTGCCAGCAGCGTAGGGGCAGAACAAATTCAGTACTTC. Its protein is CASSVGAEQIQYF.

This chain joins TRBV28 and TRBJ2-7; 7 positions match TRBD1. There are 15 residues in the CDR3. Germline V gene sequence: CDR1 MDHEN, CDR2 SYDVKM. Trimming removed 4 bases from V and 0 bases from J; junction bases left unmatched: 6. The CDR3 DNA follows: TGTGCCAGCAGTTCCTCCGGGACAGACTCCTACGAGCAGTACTTC. Translation gives CASSSSGTDSYEQYF.

V is TRBV5-4 and J is TRBJ1-4; D gene uncertain. CDR3 length: 17 residues. Looked up from germline, CDR1 is SGHNT and CDR2 is YYREEE (reference sequence). V dropped 1 base and J dropped 0 bases, with 13 bases sitting between them. CDR3 amino acids: CASSLTSHGATNEKLFF. CDR3 nucleotides: TGTGCCAGCAGCTTGACCTCCCATGGAGCAACTAATGAAAAACTGTTTTTT. Supplemented by reference TRBV5-4 and TRBJ1-4, the full variable domain reads ETGVTQSPTHLIKTRGQQVTLRCSSQSGHNTVSWYQQALGQGPQFIFQYYREEENGRGNFPPRFSGLQFPNYSSELNVNALELDDSALYLCASSLTSHGATNEKLFFGSGTQLSVL.

This clone was counted a few times. This chain joins TRBV7-2 and TRBJ2-2; D call uncertain. Trimming shortened V by 5 bases and J by 4 bases, and 20 bases separated the two germline ends. The CDR3 runs to 17 residues. CDR1 is SGHTA and CDR2 is FQGNSA in the germline V gene. The CDR3 DNA sequence: TGTGCCAGCAGCATTACCACACGGGTGGGTGGCACCGGGGAGCTGTTTTTT. Amino acid sequence: CASSITTRVGGTGELFF.

This clone is a singleton in its sample. The V call is TRBV14, the J call TRBJ2-7, with D hard to call. CDR1 is SGHDN, CDR2 FVKESK, per germline. Deletions cut 0 bases from V and 2 bases from J, with 5 bases between. The CDR3 is made up of 13 amino acids. The chain's CDR3 is CASSQDLPYEQYF. CDR3 nucleotide sequence: TGTGCCAGCAGCCAAGATCTACCCTACGAGCAGTACTTC.

The V call is TRBV5-6, the J call TRBJ1-5, with D perhaps TRBD1 (5 bases). With 1 base removed from V and 6 bases from J, the gap between germline ends came to 14 bases. Germline V gives CDR1 SGHDT, CDR2 YYEEEE. CDR3 size: 15 residues. CDR3 sequence (DNA): TGTGCCAGCAGCTTGCTTCAGGGTGATGGTCAGCCCCAGCATTTT. It yields the protein CASSLLQGDGQPQHF.

This chain connects TRBV6-5 to TRBJ2-7; 12 bases line up with TRBD2. Germline V gene sequence: CDR1 MNHEY, CDR2 SVGAGI. This CDR3 comprises 16 residues. The V and J ends lost 3 bases and 4 bases, in that order; junction bases with no gene match: 7. CDR3 in amino acids: CASSYRLAGVPYEQYF. CDR3 nucleotide sequence: TGTGCCAGCAGTTATAGACTAGCGGGAGTACCTTACGAGCAGTACTTC.

The V call is TRBV5-1, the J call TRBJ2-1, with TRBD2 matching 16 bases. The germline V gene has CDR1 SGHRS and CDR2 YFSETQ. The CDR3 is 14 residues long. After removal of 4 bases from V and 15 bases from J, the junction contained 7 bases not matched to a gene. This CDR3 reads CASSIGTSGRASFF. The CDR3 DNA reads as TGCGCCAGCAGCATAGGGACTAGCGGGAGGGCCTCGTTCTTC.

CDR3 amino acids: CASSLGGGSLNEQFF. The CDR3 bases are TGTGCCAGCAGCTTGGGAGGGGGCAGTTTGAATGAGCAGTTCTTC. The genes are TRBV5-4 and TRBJ2-1; 7 bases fit TRBD1. CDR3 length equals 15 residues. CDR1 and CDR2 from the germline V gene are SGHNT and YYREEE (reference sequence). V gave up 0 bases and J gave up 7 bases; unmatched junction bases: 7.

The chain joins TRBV7-8 to TRBJ2-7; a weak D match, TRBD2 (6 bases). This CDR3 is 15 amino acids long. Germline CDR1 and CDR2: SGHVS and FQNEAQ. Deletions cut 5 bases from V and 4 bases from J, with 18 bases between. The CDR3 DNA sequence: TGTGCCAGCAGCCCTTTGGCGGGAAATCCTTACGAGCAGTACTTC. It is translated as CASSPLAGNPYEQYF.

This chain connects TRBV28 to TRBJ2-5; 9 bases map to TRBD1. J was trimmed by 4 bases and V by 6 bases; bases with no gene match: 12. Germline V gene data show CDR1 as MDHEN and CDR2 as SYDVKM. The CDR3 spans 16 residues. The CDR3 DNA follows: TGTGCCAGCAGCATGGGGGACAGGGTTAGTGGAGAGACCCAGTACTTC. Translation: CASSMGDRVSGETQYF.

The rearrangement links TRBV15 to TRBJ2-1, with a possible D match to TRBD1 (6 bases). Germline CDR1 and CDR2: LNHNV and YYDKDF (reference sequence). This CDR3 contains 15 residues. Between the trimmed V and J ends, which lost 0 bases and 7 bases, there was a span of 13 bases. CDR3 amino acids: CATSRDLRRGNEQFF. The CDR3, as DNA: TGTGCCACCAGCAGAGATCTCCGCAGGGGTAATGAGCAGTTCTTC. Full variable domain (outside the CDR3, taken from reference TRBV15 and TRBJ2-1): DAMVIQNPRYQVTQFGKPVTLSCSQTLNHNVMYWYQQKSSQAPKLLFHYYDKDFNNEADTPDNFQSRRPNTSFCFLDIRSPGLGDTAMYLCATSRDLRRGNEQFFGPGTRLTVL.

The chain joins TRBV5-6 to TRBJ2-7, with TRBD2 matching 12 bases. The germline gives CDR1 SGHDT, CDR2 YYEEEE. The CDR3 is 15 amino acids. Unmatched junction bases numbered 7, after V lost 4 bases and J lost 5 bases. For the CDR3, the DNA is TGTGCCAGCAGCGGTCTAGCGGGAGGGCCAAACGAGCAGTACTTC. It yields the protein CASSGLAGGPNEQYF.

The rearrangement uses TRBV7-2 and TRBJ2-5; 14 positions match TRBD2. The CDR3 loop spans 16 amino acids. Losses at the gene ends were 5 bases for V and 1 base for J; bases not matched to a gene: 3. From germline, CDR1 is SGHTA and CDR2 FQGNSA. In DNA, the CDR3 is TGTGCCAGCAGCGGAGGACTAGCGGGAGGCCAAGAGACCCAGTACTTC. Encoded protein: CASSGGLAGGQETQYF.

The chain joins TRBV11-3 to TRBJ2-2; TRBD1 matches 8 bases. Trimming cost V 6 bases and J 4 bases; bases outside gene matches: 7. The CDR3 consists of 15 residues. Germline V lookup: CDR1 SGHNT, CDR2 YENEEA. The CDR3, as DNA: TGTGCCAGCAGTTTTGGACAGGGTGGCACCGGGGAGCTGTTTTTT. Translating it yields CASSFGQGGTGELFF.

The chain joins TRBV30 to TRBJ2-7; the D is unclear. V shed 0 bases and J shed 3 bases, with 6 bases lying between them. There are 12 residues in the CDR3. Germline V lookup: CDR1 GTSNPN, CDR2 SVGIG (reference sequence). The CDR3 reads CAWSVGSYEQYF. CDR3 bases: TGTGCCTGGAGTGTGGGCAGCTACGAGCAGTACTTC.

The chain employs TRBV12-5 and TRBJ2-7; no reliable D call. Between the trimmed V and J ends, which lost 2 bases and 0 bases, there was a span of 5 bases. CDR3 length: 13 residues. The germline V gene encodes CDR1 LGHNT and CDR2 FRNRAP. CDR3 sequence: CASGLPNSYEQYF. The CDR3 DNA is TGTGCTAGTGGTTTGCCTAACTCCTACGAGCAGTACTTC.

The chain employs TRBV7-3 and TRBJ2-7, with D maybe TRBD2 (6 bases). The germline gives CDR1 SGHTA, CDR2 FQGTGA. V lost 1 base, J lost 2 bases, and 12 bases lay in between. This CDR3 has 15 residues. DNA for the CDR3: TGTGCCAGCAGCTTAAACGGGGGTCCGGCCTACGAGCAGTACTTC. It translates to CASSLNGGPAYEQYF.

This clone is medium-sized in the sample. V and J are TRBV6-6 and TRBJ2-7; 9 bases match TRBD1. The CDR3 loop spans 14 amino acids. Germline lookup yields CDR1 MNHNY and CDR2 SVGAGI (reference sequence). J lost 3 bases, V lost 7 bases, and 7 bases had no gene match. CDR3 loop: CASNIQGARYEQYF. The CDR3 coding sequence is TGTGCCAGCAACATACAGGGGGCGCGCTACGAGCAGTACTTC.

V and J are TRBV5-6 and TRBJ2-1; a weak D match, TRBD2 (5 bases). The CDR3 is made up of 12 amino acids. V lost 0 bases to trimming and J lost 8 bases, with 6 bases between them. Looked up from germline, CDR1 is SGHDT and CDR2 is YYEEEE. This CDR3 is CASSLVGDEQFF. Here the CDR3 DNA reads TGTGCCAGCAGCTTGGTCGGGGATGAGCAGTTCTTC.

V usage is TRBV11-2 and J usage is TRBJ2-3, with 12 bases matching TRBD2. CDR3 size: 15 residues. Trimming at V came to 3 bases and at J to 5 bases, leaving 3 bases not matched to a gene. The germline V gene encodes CDR1 SGHAT and CDR2 FQNNGV. CDR3 bases: TGTGCCAGCAGCTTGAGACTAGCGGGAGTAGATACGCAGTATTTT. As protein: CASSLRLAGVDTQYF.

This rearrangement joins TRBV15 to TRBJ2-3; possible D gene TRBD1, 6 bases. CDR1 is LNHNV, CDR2 YYDKDF, per germline (reference sequence). V lost 4 bases and J 2 bases, leaving 13 bases between the germline ends. The CDR3 has 15 residues. The CDR3 nucleotides are TGTGCCACCAGCACCCGGACAGAAGACACAGATACGCAGTATTTT. It is translated as CATSTRTEDTDTQYF.

The chain carries TRBV28 and TRBJ1-1, with D unresolved. The V and J ends lost 3 bases and 4 bases respectively, with 15 bases between them. The CDR3 contains 15 residues. Germline lookup yields CDR1 MDHEN and CDR2 SYDVKM. CDR3: CASSLELRVATEAFF. Written as DNA, the CDR3 is TGTGCCAGCAGTTTGGAGCTCCGGGTGGCCACTGAAGCTTTCTTT.

The sample holds a few counts of this clone. The V call is TRBV7-8, the J call TRBJ2-3; 8 nucleotides agree with TRBD2. J was trimmed by 4 bases and V by 0 bases; bases with no gene match: 3. The CDR3 is 15 residues long. Per the germline V gene, CDR1 is SGHVS and CDR2 is FQNEAQ. The CDR3 DNA is TGTGCCAGCAGCTTAGCCTTCGGGGGGGCAGATACGCAGTATTTT. It encodes CASSLAFGGADTQYF.

The J gene is TRBJ2-7, the V gene TRBV28; 8 positions match TRBD2. The germline gives CDR1 MDHEN, CDR2 SYDVKM. The J segment lost 3 bases and the V segment lost 7 bases, leaving 5 bases of the junction unmatched. This CDR3 comprises 13 residues. CDR3: CASINGGGYEQYF. CDR3 DNA sequence: TGTGCCAGCATCAACGGGGGGGGCTACGAGCAGTACTTC.